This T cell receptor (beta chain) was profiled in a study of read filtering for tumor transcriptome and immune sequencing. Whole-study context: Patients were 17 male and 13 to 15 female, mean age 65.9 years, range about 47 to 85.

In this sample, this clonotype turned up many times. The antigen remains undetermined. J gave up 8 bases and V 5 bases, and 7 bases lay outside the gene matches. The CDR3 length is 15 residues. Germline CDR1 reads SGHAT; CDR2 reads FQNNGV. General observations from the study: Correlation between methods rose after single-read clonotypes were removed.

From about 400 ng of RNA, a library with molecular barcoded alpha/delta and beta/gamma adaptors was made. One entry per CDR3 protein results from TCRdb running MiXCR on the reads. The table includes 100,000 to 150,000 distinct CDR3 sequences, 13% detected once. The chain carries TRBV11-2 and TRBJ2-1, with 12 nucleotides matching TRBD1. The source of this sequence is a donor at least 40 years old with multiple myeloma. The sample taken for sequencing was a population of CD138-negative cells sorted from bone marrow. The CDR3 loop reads CASSLGTGGRDEQFF. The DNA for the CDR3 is TGTGCCAGCAGCCTCGGGACAGGGGGCCGCGATGAGCAGTTCTTC.